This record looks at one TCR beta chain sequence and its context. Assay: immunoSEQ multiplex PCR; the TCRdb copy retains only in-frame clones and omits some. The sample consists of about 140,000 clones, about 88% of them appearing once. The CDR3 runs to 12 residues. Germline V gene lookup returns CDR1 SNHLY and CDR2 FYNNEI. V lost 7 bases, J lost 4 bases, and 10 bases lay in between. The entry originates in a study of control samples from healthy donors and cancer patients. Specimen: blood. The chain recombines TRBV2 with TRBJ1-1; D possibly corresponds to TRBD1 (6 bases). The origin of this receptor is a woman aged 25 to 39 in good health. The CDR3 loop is CASKLGGTEAFF. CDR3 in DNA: TGTGCCAGCAAGTTAGGGGGCACTGAAGCTTTCTTT.